This TCR beta chain was profiled in a study of OX40 agonist ivuxolimab in advanced cancers. Looking at the study overall: Of the patients, three showed partial responses, one with hepatocellular carcinoma and two with cutaneous melanoma. Findings and caveats of the study: Part of the nonresponder group also had normalized T-cell clonal expansion that was low.

Germline values: CDR1 WNHNN, CDR2 SYGVQD (reference sequence). V was trimmed by 4 bases and J by 0 bases, leaving 11 bases between them. The CDR3 loop spans 15 amino acids. To note about this clone: Its antigen is currently unknown.

Data came from immunoSEQ multiplex PCR; TCRdb stores just in-frame clones and leaves some out. The sample records 70,000 to 95,000 clones, under 90% being singletons. The J gene is TRBJ2-3, the V gene TRBV10-1; D uncertain. The sequencing used CD4+ or CD8+ T cells sorted from blood, collected in a trial of the OX40 agonist ivuxolimab. This receptor was identified in an adult with an advanced solid tumor such as melanoma, head and neck, liver or kidney cancer. The CDR3 bases are TGCGCCAGCAGTGTGGCGAGTCTTAGCACAGATACGCAGTATTTT. It translates to CASSVASLSTDTQYF.